This is a list of T cell receptor beta chains from one sample in a study of T cell repertoires in cytomegalovirus infection. Antigens for these TCRs are unknown. Using its own MiXCR run on the reads, TCRdb lists one record per CDR3 protein. The repertoire holds 650,000 to 900,000 distinct CDR3 sequences, with 25% to 30% as singletons. Source: cultured CD8+ T cells from PBMCs, taken from culture after CMV antigen stimulation. These TCRs come from a human donor in good health (CMV status not recorded). Some clones in this sample may be carry-over from other donors' samples. CDR3s include the opening cysteine and the closing phenylalanine or tryptophan. Not all rows give a size; the values are once, few, many and, for expanded clones, a class.

-	TRBV2	TRBJ2-7	CASQGQHYEQYF
many	TRBV12-3/TRBV12-4	TRBJ2-1	CASRGLAGGWNEQFF
-	TRBV6-1	TRBJ1-5	CASRLLTGGSQPQHF
-	TRBV7-6	TRBJ1-6	CASIGDRANSPLHF
-	TRBV4-1	TRBJ1-2	CASSQEIGRFERGYTF
few	TRBV20-1	TRBJ2-3	CSARSFRQGSPSTDTQYF
-	TRBV20-1	TRBJ2-2	CSARGQGAYTGELFF
-	TRBV6-1	TRBJ2-2	CASSELQVKPGELFF
many	TRBV7-6	TRBJ2-1	CASSLRGTGVNEQFF
-	TRBV10-3	TRBJ1-6	CAISEWQGGEAIIHF